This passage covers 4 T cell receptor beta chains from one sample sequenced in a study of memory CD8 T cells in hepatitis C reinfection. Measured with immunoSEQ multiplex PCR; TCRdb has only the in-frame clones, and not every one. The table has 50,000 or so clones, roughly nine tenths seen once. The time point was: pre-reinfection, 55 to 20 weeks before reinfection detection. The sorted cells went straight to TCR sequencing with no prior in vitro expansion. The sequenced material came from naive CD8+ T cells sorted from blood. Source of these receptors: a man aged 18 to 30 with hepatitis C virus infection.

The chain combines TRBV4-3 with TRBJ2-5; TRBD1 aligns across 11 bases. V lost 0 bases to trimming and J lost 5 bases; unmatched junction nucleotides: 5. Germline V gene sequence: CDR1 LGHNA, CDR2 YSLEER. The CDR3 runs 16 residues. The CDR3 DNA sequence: TGCGCCAGCAGCCAAGATAGCGGACAGGGGGCTGAGACCCAGTACTTC. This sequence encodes CASSQDSGQGAETQYF.

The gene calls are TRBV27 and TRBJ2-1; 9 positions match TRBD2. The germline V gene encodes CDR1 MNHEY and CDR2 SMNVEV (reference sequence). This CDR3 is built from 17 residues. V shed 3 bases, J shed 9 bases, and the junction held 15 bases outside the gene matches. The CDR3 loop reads CASSFRTASGASGEQFF. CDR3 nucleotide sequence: TGTGCCAGCAGTTTTCGGACAGCTAGCGGGGCCTCTGGTGAGCAGTTCTTC.

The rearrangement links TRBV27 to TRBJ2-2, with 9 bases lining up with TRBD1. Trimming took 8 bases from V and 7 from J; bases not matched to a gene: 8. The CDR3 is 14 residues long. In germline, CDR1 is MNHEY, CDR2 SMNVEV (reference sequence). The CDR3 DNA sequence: TGTGCCAGCGCTTCCGGGACAGGGAACGGGGAGCTGTTTTTT. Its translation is CASASGTGNGELFF.

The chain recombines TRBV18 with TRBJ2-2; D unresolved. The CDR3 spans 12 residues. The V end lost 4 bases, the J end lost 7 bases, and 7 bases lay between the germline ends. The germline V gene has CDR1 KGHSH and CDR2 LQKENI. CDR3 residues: CASSQYLGELFF. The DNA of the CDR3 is TGTGCCAGCTCACAATATCTCGGGGAGCTGTTTTTT.